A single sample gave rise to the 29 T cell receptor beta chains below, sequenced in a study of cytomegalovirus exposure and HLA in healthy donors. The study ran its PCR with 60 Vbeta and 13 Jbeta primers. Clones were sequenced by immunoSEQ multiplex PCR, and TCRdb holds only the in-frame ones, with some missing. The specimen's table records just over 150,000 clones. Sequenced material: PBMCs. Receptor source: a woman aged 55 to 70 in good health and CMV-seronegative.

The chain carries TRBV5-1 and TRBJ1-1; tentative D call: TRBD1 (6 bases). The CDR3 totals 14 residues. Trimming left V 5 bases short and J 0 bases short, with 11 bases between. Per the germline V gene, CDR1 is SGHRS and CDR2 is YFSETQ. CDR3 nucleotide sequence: TGCGCCAGCAGGGGACAAACTTTGAACACTGAAGCTTTCTTT. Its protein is CASRGQTLNTEAFF.

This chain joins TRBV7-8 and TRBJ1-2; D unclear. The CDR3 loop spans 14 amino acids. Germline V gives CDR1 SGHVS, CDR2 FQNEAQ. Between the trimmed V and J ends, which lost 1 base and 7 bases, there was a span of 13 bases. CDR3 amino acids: CASSLVIGVAGYTF. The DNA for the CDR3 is TGTGCCAGCAGCTTAGTTATCGGGGTCGCTGGCTACACCTTC. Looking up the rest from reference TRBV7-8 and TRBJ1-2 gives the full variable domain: GAGVSQSPRYKVAKRGQDVALRCDPISGHVSLFWYQQALGQGPEFLTYFQNEAQLDKSGLPSDRFFAERPEGSVSTLKIQRTQQEDSAVYLCASSLVIGVAGYTFGSGTRLTVV.

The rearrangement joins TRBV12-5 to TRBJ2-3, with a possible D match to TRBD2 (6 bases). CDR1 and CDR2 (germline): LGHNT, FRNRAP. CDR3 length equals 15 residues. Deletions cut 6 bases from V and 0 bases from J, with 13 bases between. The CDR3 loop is CASGRSGTSTDTQYF. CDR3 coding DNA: TGTGCTAGTGGCCGTAGCGGTACTAGCACAGATACGCAGTATTTT.

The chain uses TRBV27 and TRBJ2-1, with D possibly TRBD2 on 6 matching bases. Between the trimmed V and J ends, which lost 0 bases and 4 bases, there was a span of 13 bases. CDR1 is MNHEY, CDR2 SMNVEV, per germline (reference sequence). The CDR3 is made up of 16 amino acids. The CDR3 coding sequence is TGTGCCAGCAGTTTATCTGCTAGCGACCTGTACAATGAGCAGTTCTTC. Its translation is CASSLSASDLYNEQFF.

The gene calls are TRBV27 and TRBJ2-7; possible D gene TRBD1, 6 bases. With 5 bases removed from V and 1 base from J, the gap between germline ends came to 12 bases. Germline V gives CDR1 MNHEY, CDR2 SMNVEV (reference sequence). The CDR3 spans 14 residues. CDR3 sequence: CASSPAGASYEQYF. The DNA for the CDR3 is TGTGCCAGCAGTCCCGCAGGGGCTTCCTACGAGCAGTACTTC.

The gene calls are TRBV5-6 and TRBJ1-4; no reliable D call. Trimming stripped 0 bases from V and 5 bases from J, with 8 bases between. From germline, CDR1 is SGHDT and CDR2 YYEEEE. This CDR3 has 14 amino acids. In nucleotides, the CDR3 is TGTGCCAGCAGCTTGGAGACTGAGAATGAAAAACTGTTTTTT. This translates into CASSLETENEKLFF.

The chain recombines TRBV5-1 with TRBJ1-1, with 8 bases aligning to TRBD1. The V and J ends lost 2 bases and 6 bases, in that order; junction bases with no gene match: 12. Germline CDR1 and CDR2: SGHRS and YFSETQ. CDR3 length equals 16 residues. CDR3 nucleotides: TGCGCCAGCAGCTTTGCACCCACAGGGGGAACGTCTGAAGCTTTCTTT. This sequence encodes CASSFAPTGGTSEAFF. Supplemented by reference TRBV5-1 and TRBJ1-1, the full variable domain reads KAGVTQTPRYLIKTRGQQVTLSCSPISGHRSVSWYQQTPGQGLQFLFEYFSETQRNKGNFPGRFSGRQFSNSRSEMNVSTLELGDSALYLCASSFAPTGGTSEAFFGQGTRLTVV.

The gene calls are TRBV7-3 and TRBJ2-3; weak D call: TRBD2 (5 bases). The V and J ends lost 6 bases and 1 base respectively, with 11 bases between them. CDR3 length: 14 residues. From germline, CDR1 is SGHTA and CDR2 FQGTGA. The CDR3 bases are TGTGCCAGCAGTCCTTTGCGGGGCACAGATACGCAGTATTTT. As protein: CASSPLRGTDTQYF.

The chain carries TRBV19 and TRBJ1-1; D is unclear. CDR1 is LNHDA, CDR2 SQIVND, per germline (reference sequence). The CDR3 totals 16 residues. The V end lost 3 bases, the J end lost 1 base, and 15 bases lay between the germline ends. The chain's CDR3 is CASSMKEGITNTEAFF. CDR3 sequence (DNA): TGTGCCAGTAGTATGAAGGAGGGTATAACGAACACTGAAGCTTTCTTT.

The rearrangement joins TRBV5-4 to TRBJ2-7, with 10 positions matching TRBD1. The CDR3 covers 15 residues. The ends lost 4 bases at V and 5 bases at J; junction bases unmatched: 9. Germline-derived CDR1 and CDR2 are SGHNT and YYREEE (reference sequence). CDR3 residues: CASSTMTGGENEQYF. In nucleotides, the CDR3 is TGTGCCAGCAGCACCATGACAGGGGGCGAAAACGAGCAGTACTTC. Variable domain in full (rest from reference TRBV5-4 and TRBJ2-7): ETGVTQSPTHLIKTRGQQVTLRCSSQSGHNTVSWYQQALGQGPQFIFQYYREEENGRGNFPPRFSGLQFPNYSSELNVNALELDDSALYLCASSTMTGGENEQYFGPGTRLTVT.

The CDR3 nucleotides are TGTGCCAGCAGCGTGTCCGGGACAAGCACCGGGGAGCTGTTTTTT. It yields the protein CASSVSGTSTGELFF. The chain joins TRBV9 to TRBJ2-2; the D gene is possibly TRBD1 (6 bases). Germline-derived CDR1 and CDR2 are SGDLS and YYNGEE. Trimming stripped 2 bases from V and 4 bases from J, with 12 bases between. This CDR3 has 15 residues.

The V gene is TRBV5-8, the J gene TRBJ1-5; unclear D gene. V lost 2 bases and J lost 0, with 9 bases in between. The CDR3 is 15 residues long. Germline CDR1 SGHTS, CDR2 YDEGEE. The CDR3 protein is CASSFQVYSNQPQHF. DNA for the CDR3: TGTGCCAGCAGCTTCCAGGTTTATAGCAATCAGCCCCAGCATTTT.

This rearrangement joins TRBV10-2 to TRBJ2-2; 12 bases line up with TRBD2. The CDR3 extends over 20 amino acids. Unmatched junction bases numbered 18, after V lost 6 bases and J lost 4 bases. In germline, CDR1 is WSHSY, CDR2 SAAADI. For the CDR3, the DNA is TGCGCCAGCAGGGGGGGTCCGACTAGCGGGAGAAGTCGAGTCACCGGGGAGCTGTTTTTT. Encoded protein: CASRGGPTSGRSRVTGELFF.

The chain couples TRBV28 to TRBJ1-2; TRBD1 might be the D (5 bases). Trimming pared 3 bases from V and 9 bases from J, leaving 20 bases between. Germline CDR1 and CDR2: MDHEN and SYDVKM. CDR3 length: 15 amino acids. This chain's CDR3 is CASSFWLQGSYSYTF. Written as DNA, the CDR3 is TGTGCCAGCAGTTTCTGGCTCCAGGGAAGTTATAGCTACACCTTC.

In nucleotides, the CDR3 is TGTGCCAGCAGCTTACTAGAACAAGAGACCCAGTACTTC. This codes for CASSLLEQETQYF. This chain uses TRBV11-1 with TRBJ2-5; D not certain. CDR3 length: 13 amino acids. Trimming took off 2 bases at V and 2 bases at J, with 6 bases between the two ends. Germline V gene data show CDR1 as SGHAT and CDR2 as FQDESV (reference sequence).

The CDR3 DNA reads TGTGCCAGCAGCTTAACGGGGTACTTTGGCTACACCTTC. This gives the protein CASSLTGYFGYTF. The rearrangement links TRBV5-4 to TRBJ1-2; D gene uncertain. V was cut by 2 bases and J by 7 bases, with 12 bases left in between. This CDR3 region has 13 residues. Germline values: CDR1 SGHNT, CDR2 YYREEE (reference sequence). Full variable domain (outside the CDR3, taken from reference TRBV5-4 and TRBJ1-2): ETGVTQSPTHLIKTRGQQVTLRCSSQSGHNTVSWYQQALGQGPQFIFQYYREEENGRGNFPPRFSGLQFPNYSSELNVNALELDDSALYLCASSLTGYFGYTFGSGTRLTVV.

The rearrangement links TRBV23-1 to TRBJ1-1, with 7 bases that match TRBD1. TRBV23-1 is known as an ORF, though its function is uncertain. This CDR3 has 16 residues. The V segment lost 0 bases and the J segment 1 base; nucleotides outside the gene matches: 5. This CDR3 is CASSQSLQGRNTEAFF. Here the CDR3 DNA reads TGCGCCAGCAGTCAATCTCTACAGGGGAGGAACACTGAAGCTTTCTTT.

The CDR3 sequence is CASSAPKRGRSGELFF. The CDR3 region has the DNA TGTGCCAGCAGCGCACCCAAGAGGGGGCGTAGCGGGGAGCTGTTTTTT. The chain joins TRBV9 to TRBJ2-2; 7 nucleotides align to TRBD1. This CDR3 comprises 16 residues. CDR1 and CDR2 from the germline V gene are SGDLS and YYNGEE. Unmatched junction bases numbered 12, after V lost 3 bases and J lost 7 bases. Based on the CDR3 plus reference TRBV9 and TRBJ2-2, the full variable domain is DSGVTQTPKHLITATGQRVTLRCSPRSGDLSVYWYQQSLDQGLQFLIQYYNGEERAKGNILERFSAQQFPDLHSELNLSSLELGDSALYFCASSAPKRGRSGELFFGEGSRLTVL.

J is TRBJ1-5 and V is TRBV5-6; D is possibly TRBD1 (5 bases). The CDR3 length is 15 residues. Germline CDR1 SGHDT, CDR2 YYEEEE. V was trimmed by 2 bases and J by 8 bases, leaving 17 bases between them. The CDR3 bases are TGTGCCAGCAGCTTAGGTCGAAACAGGTTTGAGCCCCAGCATTTT. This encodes CASSLGRNRFEPQHF.

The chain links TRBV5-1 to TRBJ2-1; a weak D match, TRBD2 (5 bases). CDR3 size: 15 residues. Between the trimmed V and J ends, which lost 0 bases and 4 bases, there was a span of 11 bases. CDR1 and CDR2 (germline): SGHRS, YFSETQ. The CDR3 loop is CASSLERAGYNEQFF. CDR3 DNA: TGCGCCAGCAGCTTGGAGAGGGCGGGTTACAATGAGCAGTTCTTC.

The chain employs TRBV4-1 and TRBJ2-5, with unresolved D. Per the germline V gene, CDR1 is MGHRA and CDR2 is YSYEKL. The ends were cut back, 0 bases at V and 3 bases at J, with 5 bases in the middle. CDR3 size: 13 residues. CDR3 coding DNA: TGCGCCAGCAGCCAAGATCCAGAAGAGACCCAGTACTTC. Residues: CASSQDPEETQYF.

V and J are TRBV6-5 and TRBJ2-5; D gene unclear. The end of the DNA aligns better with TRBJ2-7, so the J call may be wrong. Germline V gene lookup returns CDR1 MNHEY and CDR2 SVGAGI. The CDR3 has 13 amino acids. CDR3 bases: TGTGCCAGCGGTGTCGACTCCGAATACGAGCAGTACTTC. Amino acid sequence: CASGVDSEYEQYF.

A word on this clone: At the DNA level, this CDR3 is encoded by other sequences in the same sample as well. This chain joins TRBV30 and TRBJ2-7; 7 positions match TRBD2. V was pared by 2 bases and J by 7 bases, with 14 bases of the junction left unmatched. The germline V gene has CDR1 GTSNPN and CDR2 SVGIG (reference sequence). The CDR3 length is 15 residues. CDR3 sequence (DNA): TGTGCCTGGAGTAGAGGACTGGCGGGAGTGGGAGAGCAGTACTTC. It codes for CAWSRGLAGVGEQYF.

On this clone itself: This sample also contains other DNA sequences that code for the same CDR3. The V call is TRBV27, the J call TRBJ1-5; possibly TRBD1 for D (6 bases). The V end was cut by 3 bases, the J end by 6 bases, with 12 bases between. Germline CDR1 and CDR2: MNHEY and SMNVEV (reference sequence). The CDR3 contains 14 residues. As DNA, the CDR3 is TGTGCCAGCAGTTTCAGGGGTCGAGGTCAGCCCCAGCATTTT. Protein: CASSFRGRGQPQHF.

The CDR3 region is CASSPTPGAGGTGELFF. The CDR3 DNA reads TGCGCCAGCAGCCCCACGCCGGGGGCGGGGGGCACCGGGGAGCTGTTTTTT. The rearrangement joins TRBV4-1 to TRBJ2-2; the match to TRBD2 covers 8 bases. The ends lost 4 bases at V and 4 bases at J; junction bases unmatched: 11. The CDR3 has 17 residues. Per the germline V gene, CDR1 is MGHRA and CDR2 is YSYEKL.

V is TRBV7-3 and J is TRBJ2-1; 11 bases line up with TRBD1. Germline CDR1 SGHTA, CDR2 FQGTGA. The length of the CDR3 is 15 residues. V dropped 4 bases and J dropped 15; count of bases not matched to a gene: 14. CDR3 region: CASSSSGTGGSVRFF. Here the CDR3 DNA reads TGTGCCAGCAGCTCGTCGGGGACAGGGGGGAGTGTACGGTTCTTC.

The CDR3 coding sequence is TGTGCCAGCTCACTCGGACTAGCGGGAGAGGGCACAGATACGCAGTATTTT. This encodes CASSLGLAGEGTDTQYF. The chain combines TRBV18 with TRBJ2-3, with 13 bases fitting TRBD2. The CDR3 spans 17 residues. CDR1 and CDR2 (germline): KGHSH, LQKENI. The ends lost 4 bases at V and 1 base at J; junction bases unmatched: 5.

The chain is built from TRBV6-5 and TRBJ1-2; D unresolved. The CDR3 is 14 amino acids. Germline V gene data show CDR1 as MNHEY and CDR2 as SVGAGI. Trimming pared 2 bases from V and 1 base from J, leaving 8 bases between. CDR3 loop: CASSYRRDNYGYTF. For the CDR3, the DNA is TGTGCCAGCAGTTACCGGAGGGATAACTATGGCTACACCTTC.

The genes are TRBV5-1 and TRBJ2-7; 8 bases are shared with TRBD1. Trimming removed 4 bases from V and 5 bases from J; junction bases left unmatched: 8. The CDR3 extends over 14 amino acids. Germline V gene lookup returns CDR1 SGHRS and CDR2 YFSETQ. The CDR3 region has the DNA TGCGCCAGCAGCCGCCGGGACAGGATAGACGAGCAGTACTTC. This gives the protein CASSRRDRIDEQYF.